This T cell receptor (beta chain) was retrieved from a study of T cells in Graves' hyperthyroidism and ophthalmopathy. Only a few counts were recorded for this clonotype. Researchers took RNA transcripts and amplified the TCR beta CDR3 regions from them. HTBI primers were employed in a first-round RT-PCR of the TCR CDR3. One entry per CDR3 protein results from TCRdb running MiXCR on the multiplex PCR reads. The sample records hundreds of thousands of distinct CDR3 sequences, 38% being singletons. Looked up from germline, CDR1 is SQVTM and CDR2 is ANQGSEA. V was cut by 3 bases and J by 8 bases, with 9 bases left in between. CDR3 length: 11 amino acids.

Source material: blood. The chain employs TRBV29-1 and TRBJ2-3; D call uncertain. The TCR sequence derives from a man aged 18 to 30 with Graves' hyperthyroidism. The CDR3: CSVDESGTQYF. The CDR3 DNA follows: TGCAGCGTTGATGAGTCGGGTACGCAGTATTTT.